The 10 T cell receptor beta chains below come from one sample, sequenced in a study of T cells in Graves' hyperthyroidism and ophthalmopathy (dated by TCRdb to the late 2010s). The library was made by multiplex PCR. The sequencer was an Illumina HiSeq 2000. Amplification of TCR beta CDR3 regions was carried out from RNA transcripts. The TCR CDR3 was subjected to a first round of RT-PCR using the HTBI primer set and the Qiagen OneStep RT-PCR kit. The public reads were reprocessed in TCRdb via fastp at Q25 and MiXCR, keeping in-frame beta chains. Rows with a matching CDR3 protein are joined into one entry that keeps the most common DNA and genes. The sample table contains 300,000 to 450,000 distinct CDR3 sequences; only one count was recorded for approximately 15% of them. About 20% of the sample lies in the top ten. Sequences were obtained from blood. The receptor source for this set is a man aged 25-45 years with Graves' hyperthyroidism that later progressed to Graves' ophthalmopathy.

Remarks on this clonotype: With a much larger clone just one base away, this may be a read error. The chain combines TRBV11-2 with TRBJ2-5, with D perhaps TRBD1 (6 bases). CDR3 size: 15 residues. Germline loops: CDR1 SGHAT, CDR2 FQNNGV. CDR3 coding DNA: TGTGCCAGCAGGCGAACCTGGACAGACCAAGAGGCCCAGTACTTC. This gives the protein CASRRTWTDQEAQYF.

This clonotype was seen at least ten times. This chain connects TRBV2 to TRBJ2-5, with a weak D call TRBD2 (6 bases). This CDR3 is built from 15 residues. Germline V CDR1 and CDR2: SNHLY, FYNNEI. V was shortened by 3 bases and J by 1 base, with 12 bases between the two germline ends. In DNA form, the CDR3 reads TGTGCCAGCAGTGACTCCTTGACTAGCCAAGAGACCCAGTACTTC. This sequence encodes CASSDSLTSQETQYF.

This clonotype was counted at least ten times. This sequence joins TRBV7-3 and TRBJ2-1; 10 nucleotides line up with TRBD2. Germline values: CDR1 SGHTA, CDR2 FQGTGA. CDR3 length: 15 amino acids. The junction had 3 bases not matched to a gene; V was cut back by 4 bases and J by 3 bases. In DNA, the CDR3 is TGTGCCAGCAGCTCTGCTAGCGGGGGCTACAATGAGCAGTTCTTC. Translation: CASSSASGGYNEQFF.

Comment on this clonotype: No conserved phenylalanine or tryptophan is present at the end of the CDR3, so a read error is the likely explanation. The V and J genes are TRBV5-6 and TRBJ2-7; tentative D call: TRBD2 (6 bases). The germline V gene has CDR1 SGHDT and CDR2 YYEEEE. V was shortened by 4 bases and J by 7 bases, with 9 bases between the two germline ends. CDR3 size: 11 residues. CDR3: CASSLGGEQYL. CDR3 sequence (DNA): TGTGCCAGCAGCCTTGGAGGGGAGCAGTACCTC.

This clonotype occurred many times. The V and J genes are TRBV9 and TRBJ2-5, with D perhaps TRBD1 (6 bases). CDR3 length: 15 residues. The ends were cut back, 3 bases at V and 0 bases at J, with 12 bases in the middle. Germline V gene data show CDR1 as SGDLS and CDR2 as YYNGEE. CDR3 sequence reads: CASSEGVLDQETQYF. The CDR3 DNA reads TGTGCCAGCAGCGAGGGGGTCTTAGACCAAGAGACCCAGTACTTC.

This clonotype occurred many times. This rearrangement joins TRBV18 to TRBJ2-7; D gene unclear. The CDR3 has 15 residues. Per the germline V gene, CDR1 is KGHSH and CDR2 is LQKENI. V lost 2 bases and J 2 bases, leaving 13 bases between the germline ends. CDR3 sequence: CASSPREQNAYEQYF. The CDR3 region has the DNA TGTGCCAGCTCACCAAGGGAACAGAATGCCTACGAGCAGTACTTC.

Notes on this clonotype: At one end the junction does not follow the germline gene, possibly because of a read error. V and J are TRBV4-1 and TRBJ2-1, with D perhaps matching TRBD2 (5 bases). The length of the CDR3 is 18 residues. CDR1 and CDR2 from the germline V gene are MGHRA and YSYEKL. The CDR3 nucleotides read TGCGCCAGCAGCCAAGATTGGGTAGGACTCCCCTCCTTCAATGAGCAGTTCTTC. Its protein product is CASSQDWVGLPSFNEQFF.

This clonotype was counted at least ten times. The CDR3 region is CASSGGNQPQHF. In DNA, the CDR3 is TGTGCCAGCAGTGGGGGGAATCAGCCCCAGCATTTT. This sequence joins TRBV2 and TRBJ1-5; D is possibly TRBD1 (5 bases). CDR1 SNHLY and CDR2 FYNNEI come from the germline V gene. Trimming pared 4 bases from V and 4 bases from J, leaving 5 bases between. The CDR3 spans 12 residues.

This clonotype was seen at least ten times. Here the CDR3 DNA reads TGTGCCAGCAGTGTTCAATCCGTTGGGGGAGAGACCCAGTACTTC. Translation: CASSVQSVGGETQYF. The V call is TRBV2, the J call TRBJ2-5; D assignment may be TRBD1 or TRBD2 (5 bases each). The CDR3 has 15 residues. Germline V gene sequence: CDR1 SNHLY, CDR2 FYNNEI. With 4 bases removed from V and 4 bases from J, the gap between germline ends came to 16 bases. Variable domain in full (rest from reference TRBV2 and TRBJ2-5): EPEVTQTPSHQVTQMGQEVILRCVPISNHLYFYWYRQILGQKVEFLVSFYNNEISEKSEIFDDQFSVERPDGSNFTLKIRSTKLEDSAMYFCASSVQSVGGETQYFGPGTRLLVL.

This clonotype was counted ten times or more. The rearrangement uses TRBV9 and TRBJ2-5; no clear D. CDR3 length equals 14 residues. Trimming shortened V by 0 bases and J by 1 base, and 7 bases separated the two germline ends. Germline CDR1 is SGDLS and CDR2 is YYNGEE. The CDR3 DNA reads as TGTGCCAGCAGCGTAGGGGGTCCCCAAGAGACCCAGTACTTC. Translating it yields CASSVGGPQETQYF.